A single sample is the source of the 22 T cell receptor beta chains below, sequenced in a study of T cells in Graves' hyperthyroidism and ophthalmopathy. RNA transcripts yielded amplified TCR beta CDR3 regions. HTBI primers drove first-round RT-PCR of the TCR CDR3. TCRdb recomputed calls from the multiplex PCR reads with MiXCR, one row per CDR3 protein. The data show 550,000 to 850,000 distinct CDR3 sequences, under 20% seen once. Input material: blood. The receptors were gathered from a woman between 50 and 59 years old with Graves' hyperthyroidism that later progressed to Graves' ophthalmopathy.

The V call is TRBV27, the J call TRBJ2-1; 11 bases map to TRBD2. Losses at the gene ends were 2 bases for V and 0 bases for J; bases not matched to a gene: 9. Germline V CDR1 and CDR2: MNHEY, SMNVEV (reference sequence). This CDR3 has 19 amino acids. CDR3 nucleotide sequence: TGTGCCAGCAGTTTAATCGGGCTAGCGGGGGGTACCTCCTACAATGAGCAGTTCTTC. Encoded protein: CASSLIGLAGGTSYNEQFF.

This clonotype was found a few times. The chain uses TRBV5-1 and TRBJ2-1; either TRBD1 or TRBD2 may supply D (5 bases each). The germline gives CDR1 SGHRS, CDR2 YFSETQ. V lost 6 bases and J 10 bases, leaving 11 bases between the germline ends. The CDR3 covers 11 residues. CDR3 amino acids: CASTLGEEQFF. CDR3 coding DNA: TGCGCCAGCACCCTGGGGGAGGAGCAGTTCTTC.

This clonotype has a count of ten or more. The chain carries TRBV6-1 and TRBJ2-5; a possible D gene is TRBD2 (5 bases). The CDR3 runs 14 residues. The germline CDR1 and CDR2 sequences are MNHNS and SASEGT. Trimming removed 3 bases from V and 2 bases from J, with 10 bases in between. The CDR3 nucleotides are TGTGCCAGCAGTGATGACGGAGGACAAGAGACCCAGTACTTC. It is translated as CASSDDGGQETQYF.

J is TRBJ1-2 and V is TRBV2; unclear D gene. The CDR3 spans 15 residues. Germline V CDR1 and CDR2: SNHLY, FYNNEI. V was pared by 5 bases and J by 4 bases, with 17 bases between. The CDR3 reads CASSSNGNLGYGYTF. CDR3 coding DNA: TGTGCCAGCAGTAGCAACGGAAACCTGGGCTATGGCTACACCTTC.

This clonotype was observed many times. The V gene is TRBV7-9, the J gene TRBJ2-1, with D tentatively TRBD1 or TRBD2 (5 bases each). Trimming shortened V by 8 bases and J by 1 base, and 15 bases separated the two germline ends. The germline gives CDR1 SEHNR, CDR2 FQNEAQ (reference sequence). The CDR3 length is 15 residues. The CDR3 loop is CASVLWGTSYNEQFF. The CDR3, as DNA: TGTGCCAGCGTACTTTGGGGGACGTCCTACAATGAGCAGTTCTTC.

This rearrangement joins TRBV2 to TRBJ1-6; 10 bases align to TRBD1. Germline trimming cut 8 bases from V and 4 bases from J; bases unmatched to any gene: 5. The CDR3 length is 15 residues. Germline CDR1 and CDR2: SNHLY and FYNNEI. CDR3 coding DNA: TGTGCCAGCGCGACAGGGGGCGCATATAATTCACCCCTCCACTTT. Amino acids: CASATGGAYNSPLHF.

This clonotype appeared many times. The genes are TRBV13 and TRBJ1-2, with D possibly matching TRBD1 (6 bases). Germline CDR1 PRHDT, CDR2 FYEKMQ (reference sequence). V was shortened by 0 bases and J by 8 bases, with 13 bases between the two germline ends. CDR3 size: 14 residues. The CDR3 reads CASSLGYGGSGYTF. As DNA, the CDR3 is TGTGCCAGCAGCTTAGGCTATGGGGGCTCGGGCTACACCTTC.

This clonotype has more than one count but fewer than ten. CDR3 DNA: TGTGCCAGCAGCCCGAAGGGGCGCGGGGCCAACACCGGGGAGCTGTTTTTT. It is translated as CASSPKGRGANTGELFF. V and J are TRBV13 and TRBJ2-2; D is perhaps TRBD2 (6 bases). The germline V and J ends were trimmed by 5 bases and 2 bases, with 18 bases remaining between them. Per the germline V gene, CDR1 is PRHDT and CDR2 is FYEKMQ (reference sequence). The CDR3 spans 17 residues.

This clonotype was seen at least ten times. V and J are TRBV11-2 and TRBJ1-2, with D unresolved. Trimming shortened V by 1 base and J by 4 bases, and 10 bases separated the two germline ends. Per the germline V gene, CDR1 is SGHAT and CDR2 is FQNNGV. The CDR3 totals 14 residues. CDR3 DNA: TGTGCCAGCAGCTTAGCGGGCCAGGTCTATGGCTACACCTTC. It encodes CASSLAGQVYGYTF.

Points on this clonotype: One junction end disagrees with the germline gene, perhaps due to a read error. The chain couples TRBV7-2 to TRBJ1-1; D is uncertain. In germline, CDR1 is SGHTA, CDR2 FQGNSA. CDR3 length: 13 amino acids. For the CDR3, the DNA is TGTGCCAGCAGCTTAGCTTTGGTAGGAGAAGCTTCCTTT. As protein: CASSLALVGEASF.

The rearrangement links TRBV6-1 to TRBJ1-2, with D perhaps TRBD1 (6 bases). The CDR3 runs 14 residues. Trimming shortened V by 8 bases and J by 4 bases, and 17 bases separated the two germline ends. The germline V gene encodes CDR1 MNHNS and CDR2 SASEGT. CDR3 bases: TGTGCCAGCGGTGGGACACCGAAGTTCTATGGCTACACCTTC. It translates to CASGGTPKFYGYTF.

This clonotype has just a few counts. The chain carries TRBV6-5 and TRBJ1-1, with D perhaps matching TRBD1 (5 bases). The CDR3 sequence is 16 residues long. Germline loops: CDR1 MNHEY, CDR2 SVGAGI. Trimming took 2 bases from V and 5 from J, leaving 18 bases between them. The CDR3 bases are TGTGCCAGCAGTTACGTCGCCAGGGTCTTAGGGACTGAAGCTTTCTTT. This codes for CASSYVARVLGTEAFF.

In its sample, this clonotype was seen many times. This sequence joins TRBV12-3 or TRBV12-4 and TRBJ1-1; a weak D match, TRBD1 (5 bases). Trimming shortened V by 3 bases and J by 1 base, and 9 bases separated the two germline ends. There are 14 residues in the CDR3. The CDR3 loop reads CASSFRRANTEAFF. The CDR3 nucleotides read TGTGCCAGCAGTTTTCGCAGGGCGAACACTGAAGCTTTCTTT.

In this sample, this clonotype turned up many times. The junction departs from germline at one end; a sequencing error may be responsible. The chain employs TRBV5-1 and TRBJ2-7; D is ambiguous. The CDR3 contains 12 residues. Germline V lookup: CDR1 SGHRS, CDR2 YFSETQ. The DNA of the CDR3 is TGTGCCAGCAGTCTCGTGGGATACGAGCAGTACTTC. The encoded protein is CASSLVGYEQYF.

The CDR3 reads CASNRRSQPQHF. DNA for the CDR3: TGTGCCAGCAACCGAAGGAGTCAGCCCCAGCATTTT. This rearrangement joins TRBV25-1 to TRBJ1-5; no firm D call. The germline gives CDR1 MGHDK, CDR2 SYGVNS. CDR3 length: 12 residues. Between the trimmed V and J ends, which lost 7 bases and 6 bases, there was a span of 10 bases.

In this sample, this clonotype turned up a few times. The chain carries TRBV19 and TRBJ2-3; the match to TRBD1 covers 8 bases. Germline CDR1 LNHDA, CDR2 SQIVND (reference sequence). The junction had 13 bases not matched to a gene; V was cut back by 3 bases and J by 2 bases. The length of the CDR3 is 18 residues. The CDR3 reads CASSISPQGGGNTDTQYF. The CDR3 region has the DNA TGTGCCAGTAGTATCTCCCCACAGGGGGGAGGAAACACAGATACGCAGTATTTT.

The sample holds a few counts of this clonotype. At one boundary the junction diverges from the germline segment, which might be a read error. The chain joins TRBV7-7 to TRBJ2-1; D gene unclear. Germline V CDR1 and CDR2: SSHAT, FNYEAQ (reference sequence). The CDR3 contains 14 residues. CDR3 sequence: CASSLTGSLGEQFF. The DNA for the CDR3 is TGTGCTAGCAGCTTAACCGGGTCCCTCGGTGAGCAGTTCTTC.

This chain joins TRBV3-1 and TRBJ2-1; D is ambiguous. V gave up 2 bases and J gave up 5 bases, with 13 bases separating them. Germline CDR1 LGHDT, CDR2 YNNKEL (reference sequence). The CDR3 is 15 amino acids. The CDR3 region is CASSQNFQQNNEQFF. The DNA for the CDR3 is TGTGCCAGCAGCCAAAATTTCCAACAAAACAATGAGCAGTTCTTC.

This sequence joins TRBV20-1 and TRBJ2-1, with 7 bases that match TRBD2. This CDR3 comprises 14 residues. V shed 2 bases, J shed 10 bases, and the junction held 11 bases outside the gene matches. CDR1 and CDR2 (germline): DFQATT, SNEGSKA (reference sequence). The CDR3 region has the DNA TGCAGTGCTAGAAAAACCGGGACTATAAGGGAGCAGTTCTTC. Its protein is CSARKTGTIREQFF.

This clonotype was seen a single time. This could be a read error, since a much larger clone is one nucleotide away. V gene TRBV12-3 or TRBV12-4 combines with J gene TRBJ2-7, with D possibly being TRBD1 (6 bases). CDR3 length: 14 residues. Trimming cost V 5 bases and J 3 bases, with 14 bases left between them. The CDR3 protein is CASSDPGHRYEQYF. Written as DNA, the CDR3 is TGTGCCAGCAGTGATCCGGGACACCGCTACGAGCAGTACTTC.

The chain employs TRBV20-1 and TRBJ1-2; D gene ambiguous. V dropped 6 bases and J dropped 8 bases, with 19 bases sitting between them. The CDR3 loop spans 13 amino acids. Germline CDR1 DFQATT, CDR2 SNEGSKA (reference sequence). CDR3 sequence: CSALLTSTQGYTF. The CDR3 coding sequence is TGCAGTGCGTTACTTACCTCCACTCAGGGCTACACCTTC.

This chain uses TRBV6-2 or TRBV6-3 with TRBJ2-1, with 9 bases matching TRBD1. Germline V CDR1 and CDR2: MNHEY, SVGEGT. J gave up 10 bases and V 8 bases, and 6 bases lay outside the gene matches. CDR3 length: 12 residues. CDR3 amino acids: CASGQGLREQFF. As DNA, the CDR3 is TGTGCCAGCGGACAGGGGCTGCGGGAGCAGTTCTTC.